The present T cell receptor beta chain was sequenced within a study of blood T cell repertoires in COVID-19. Study context: Whether acute or convalescent, the COVID-19 samples came from the United States, Italy and Spain.

Per the authors' pipeline: How many nucleated cells were present was estimated from reference gene primer amplification. Assay: immunoSEQ multiplex PCR; the TCRdb copy retains only in-frame clones and omits some. V, J and clone size are those of that table, while D and trimming were read from the DNA. This sample has roughly 200,000 clones, with roughly 89% found just once. Ages ranged from about 18 to 89 years, with residence in about 23 US areas. Trimming pared 0 bases from V and 6 bases from J, leaving 12 bases between. In germline, CDR1 is SGHKS, CDR2 YYEKEE (reference sequence). This CDR3 contains 14 residues.

The sequenced sample was PBMCs or T cells enriched from blood (not recorded which). The gene calls are TRBV5-5 and TRBJ1-1; unclear D gene. This TCR was sampled from a middle-aged woman with acute COVID-19. CDR3 amino acids: CASSLEQYSAEAFF. CDR3 coding DNA: TGTGCCAGCAGCTTGGAACAGTATAGCGCTGAAGCTTTCTTT.